This T cell receptor (beta chain) was profiled in a study of T-cell reconstitution after alpha-beta-depleted transplantation in children. TCRbeta library construction was performed incorporating unique molecular identifiers. TCRdb re-derived calls from the PCR reads in MiXCR, one entry per CDR3 protein. The data show approximately 980,000 distinct CDR3 sequences, about 30% seen once. This clonotype was recorded a few times. No antigen is known for it. Study results and caveats: Reported findings indicate that, about two months after transplant, alpha-beta T cells came from several hundred expanded clones, which were derived from non-depleted graft cells.

Sequenced here: PBMCs, mostly from graft donor cells, sampled 360 days after TCRalphabeta/CD19-depleted stem cell transplant. The TCR originated in a boy under two years old who had a stem cell transplant for SCID, so the T cells may come from the graft donor.

CDR3 bases: TGCAGTGCGTCAAGAGGGGGGTACTACAATGAGCAGTTCTTC. This gives the protein CSASRGGYYNEQFF. This chain connects TRBV20-1 to TRBJ2-1, with D possibly being TRBD1 or TRBD2 (6 bases each). The germline gives CDR1 DFQATT, CDR2 SNEGSKA (reference sequence). V shed 6 bases and J shed 3 bases, with 15 bases lying between them. CDR3 length: 14 amino acids.